Listed below are T cell receptor beta chains from one sample, sequenced in a study of blood T cell repertoires in COVID-19. Profiling relied on immunoSEQ multiplex PCR, and the TCRdb table lists in-frame clones only, not all of them. The sample lists 200,000 to 250,000 clones, more than 85% seen once, with 10% in the top ten. Source material: peripheral blood. The receptor set was obtained from a woman aged 45-65 years with COVID-19, enrolled during active disease. Both conserved end residues are part of each CDR3. The order of the fields is J gene, V gene, CDR3 protein.

>TRBJ2-5|TRBV24-1
CATSDPGQGASQETQYF
>TRBJ1-6|TRBV14
CASSHQTVLSSYNSPLHF
>TRBJ2-1|TRBV28
CASSKGQGPYNEQFF
>TRBJ2-2|TRBV14
CASSLLGWGLGTGELFF
>TRBJ2-5|TRBV3-1/TRBV3-2
CASSPFSGGARETQYF
>TRBJ1-4|TRBV12-5
CASGPGSWNEKLFF
>TRBJ1-1|TRBV18
CASSRGEFRTEAFF
>TRBJ1-6|TRBV6-5
CASSSGSRVSPLHF
>TRBJ2-1|TRBV7-8
CASSSGTRNNEQFF
>TRBJ2-3|TRBV5-1
CASSLYGGGAADTQYF
>TRBJ2-2|TRBV30
CAWSPGGTGAGELFF
>TRBJ2-3|TRBV27
CASSSGSGTDTQYF
>TRBJ2-3|TRBV11-3
CASTMTSGTDTQYF
>TRBJ1-5|TRBV30
CAWSVHPPQHF
>TRBJ1-1|TRBV5-6
CASSPGGPNTEAFF
>TRBJ2-3|TRBV2
CASSPIGLGTSSTDTQYF
>TRBJ1-4|TRBV3-1/TRBV3-2
CASSQEGFGGFVEKLFF
>TRBJ2-5|TRBV24-1
CATSAPGQDQETQYF
>TRBJ2-2|TRBV9
CASSVLASGNTGELFF
>TRBJ2-3|TRBV6-1
CASSEAWTGSTDTQYF
>TRBJ2-1|TRBV30
CAWTLPGQRGESSYNEQFF
>TRBJ2-7|TRBV4-3
CASSVGRDRFYEQYF
>TRBJ2-3|TRBV30
CAWSRQGRGTQYF
>TRBJ2-7|TRBV21-1
CASSKGQGPSYEQYF
>TRBJ1-3|TRBV7-2
CASSPGGARNTIYF
>TRBJ2-3|TRBV6-6
CASRPRTGADTQYF
>TRBJ1-1|TRBV6-2/TRBV6-3
CASSYSRDTTEAFF
>TRBJ1-3|TRBV6-5
CASSDDRTGRATIYF
>TRBJ2-3|TRBV5-1
CASSGPIGTGGDDTQYF
>TRBJ2-2|TRBV7-3
CASSLSGPGELFF
>TRBJ1-2|TRBV30
CAWRPGTSYGYTF
>TRBJ1-1|TRBV19
CASSTGYTEAFF
>TRBJ1-2|TRBV11-2
CASSPGGGNYGYTF
>TRBJ2-3|TRBV10-3
CAIRTKRGVTDTQYF
>TRBJ2-2|TRBV11-3
CASSPYGGWTGELFF
>TRBJ2-6|TRBV7-9
CASSRGLNSGANVLTF
>TRBJ1-1|TRBV10-2
CASSDPPKGRGTEAFF
>TRBJ2-7|TRBV7-3
CASSRGVGKAEQYF
>TRBJ2-3|TRBV30
CAWSGSGGFTDTQYF
>TRBJ2-7|TRBV4-3
CASSQDELTYEQYF
>TRBJ1-4|TRBV2
CASSRGGGEKLFF
>TRBJ1-1|TRBV5-1
CASSLEGRAEAFF
>TRBJ2-2|TRBV27
CASTSSGELFF
>TRBJ2-3|TRBV29-1
CSVEAEDRGTDTQYF
>TRBJ1-1|TRBV13
CASSLFWAGGNTEAFF
>TRBJ2-3|TRBV5-6
CASSLRTSGGSDTQYF
>TRBJ1-1|TRBV5-5
CASSLDQVTEAFF
>TRBJ2-5|TRBV2
CASSPQETQYF
>TRBJ2-1|TRBV4-3
CASSQGRGVSYNEQFF
>TRBJ1-5|TRBV23-1
CASDEGAFNSNQPQHF
>TRBJ2-2|TRBV4-3
CASSQDEGGELFF
>TRBJ2-1|TRBV9
CASRSGSSSYNEQFF
>TRBJ2-1|TRBV24-1
CAPGGELYNEQFF
>TRBJ2-1|TRBV27
CASRPFVQGAEEQFF
>TRBJ2-5|TRBV2
CASRTTTLGETQYF
>TRBJ1-2|TRBV6-5
CASRKAGVLYGYTF
>TRBJ2-7|TRBV4-3
CASSQEADPAVYEQYF
>TRBJ2-1|TRBV24-1
CATSVQGDYLNEQFF
>TRBJ1-2|TRBV6-6
CASRGGQGAIKEGYTF